The sequence of this TCR beta chain was determined in a study of blood T cell repertoires in COVID-19. This CDR3 is built from 18 residues. V lost 5 bases to trimming and J lost 4 bases; unmatched junction nucleotides: 12. Germline values: CDR1 MDHEN, CDR2 SYDVKM. Some clones are missing from TCRdb's copy, which holds only in-frame ones; the method was immunoSEQ multiplex PCR. The table has roughly 300,000 clones, roughly 85% seen once. This clone was recorded only once. Everyone who took part was roughly 18 to 100 years old, and they came from roughly 25 US areas. Sequencing used PBMCs or T cells enriched from blood (not recorded which). The clonotype originates from a woman aged 40 to 50 with acute COVID-19. The chain couples TRBV28 to TRBJ2-7, with 15 positions matching TRBD2. The CDR3 loop is CASSPGLAGGPVPYEQYF. In nucleotides, the CDR3 is TGTGCCAGCAGTCCTGGACTAGCGGGAGGGCCGGTACCTTACGAGCAGTACTTC.